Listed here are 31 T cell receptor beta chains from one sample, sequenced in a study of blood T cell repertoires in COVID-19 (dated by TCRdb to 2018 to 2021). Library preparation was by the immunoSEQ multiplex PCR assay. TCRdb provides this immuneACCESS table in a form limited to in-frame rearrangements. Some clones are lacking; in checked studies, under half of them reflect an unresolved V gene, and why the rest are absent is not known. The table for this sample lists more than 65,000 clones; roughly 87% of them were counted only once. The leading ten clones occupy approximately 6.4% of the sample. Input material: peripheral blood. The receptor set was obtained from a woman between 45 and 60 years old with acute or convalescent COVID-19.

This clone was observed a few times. The CDR3 loop reads CASSQGTKTYEQYF. CDR3 nucleotide sequence: TGTGCCAGCAGCCAAGGGACAAAGACCTACGAGCAGTACTTC. This sequence joins TRBV3-1 (or the pseudogene TRBV3-2) and TRBJ2-7, with D possibly matching TRBD1 (5 bases). The CDR3 spans 14 residues. Trimming pared 1 base from V and 2 bases from J, leaving 9 bases between. The germline CDR1 and CDR2 sequences are LGHDT and YNNKEL (reference sequence).

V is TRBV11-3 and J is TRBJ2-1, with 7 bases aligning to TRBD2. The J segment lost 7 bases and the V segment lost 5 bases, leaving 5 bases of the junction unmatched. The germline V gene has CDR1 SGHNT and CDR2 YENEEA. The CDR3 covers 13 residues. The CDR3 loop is CASSRGTTNEQFF. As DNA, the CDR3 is TGTGCCAGCAGCAGAGGGACTACAAATGAGCAGTTCTTC.

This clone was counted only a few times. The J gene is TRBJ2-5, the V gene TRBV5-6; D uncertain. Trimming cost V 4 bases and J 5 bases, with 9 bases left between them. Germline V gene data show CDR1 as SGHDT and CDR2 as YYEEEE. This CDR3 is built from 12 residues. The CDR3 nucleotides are TGTGCCAGCAGCCTAACCGGGGAGACCCAGTACTTC. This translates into CASSLTGETQYF.

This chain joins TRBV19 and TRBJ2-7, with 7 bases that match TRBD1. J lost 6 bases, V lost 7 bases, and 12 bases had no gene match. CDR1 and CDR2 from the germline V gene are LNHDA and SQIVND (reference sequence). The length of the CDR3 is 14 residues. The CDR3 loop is CASTLGTAGSEQYF. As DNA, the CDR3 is TGTGCCAGTACCCTCGGGACAGCCGGCTCCGAGCAGTACTTC.

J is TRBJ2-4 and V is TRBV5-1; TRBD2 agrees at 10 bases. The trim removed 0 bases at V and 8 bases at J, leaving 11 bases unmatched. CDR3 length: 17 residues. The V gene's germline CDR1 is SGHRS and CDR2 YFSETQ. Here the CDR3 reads CASSLGGLADRRDIQYF. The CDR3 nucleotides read TGCGCCAGCAGCTTGGGCGGACTAGCGGATAGGAGGGACATTCAGTACTTC.

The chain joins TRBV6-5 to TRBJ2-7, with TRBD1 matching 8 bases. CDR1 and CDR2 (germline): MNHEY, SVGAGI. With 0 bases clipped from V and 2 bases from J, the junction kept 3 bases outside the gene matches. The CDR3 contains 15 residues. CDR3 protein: CASSYSKQGAYEQYF. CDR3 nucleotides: TGTGCCAGCAGTTACTCGAAACAGGGGGCCTACGAGCAGTACTTC.

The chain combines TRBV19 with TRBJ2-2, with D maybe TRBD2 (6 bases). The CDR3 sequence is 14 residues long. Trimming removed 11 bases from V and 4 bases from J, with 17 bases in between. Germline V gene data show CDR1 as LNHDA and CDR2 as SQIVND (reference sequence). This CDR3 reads CAVGTPRVTGELFF. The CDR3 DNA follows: TGTGCCGTCGGGACTCCTCGAGTCACCGGGGAGCTGTTTTTT.

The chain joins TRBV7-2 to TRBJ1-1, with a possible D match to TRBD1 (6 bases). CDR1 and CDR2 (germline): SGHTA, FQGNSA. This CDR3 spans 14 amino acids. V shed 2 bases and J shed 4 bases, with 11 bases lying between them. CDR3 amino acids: CASSLQQGATEAFF. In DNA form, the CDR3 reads TGTGCCAGCAGCTTACAACAGGGTGCCACTGAAGCTTTCTTT. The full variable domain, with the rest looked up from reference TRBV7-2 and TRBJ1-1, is GAGVSQSPSNKVTEKGKDVELRCDPISGHTALYWYRQSLGQGLEFLIYFQGNSAPDKSGLPSDRFSAERTGGSVSTLTIQRTQQEDSAVYLCASSLQQGATEAFFGQGTRLTVV.

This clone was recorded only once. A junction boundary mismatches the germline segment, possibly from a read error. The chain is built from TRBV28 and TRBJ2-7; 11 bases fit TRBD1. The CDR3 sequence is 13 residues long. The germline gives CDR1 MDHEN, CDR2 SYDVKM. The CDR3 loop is CASSFRTGGGLNF. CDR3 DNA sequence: TGTGCCAGCAGTTTTAGGACAGGGGGCGGGTTGAACTTC.

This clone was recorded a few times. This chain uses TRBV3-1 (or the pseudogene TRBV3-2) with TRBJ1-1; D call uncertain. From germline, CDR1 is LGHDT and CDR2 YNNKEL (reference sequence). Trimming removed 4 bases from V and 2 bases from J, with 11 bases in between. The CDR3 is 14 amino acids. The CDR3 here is CASSRLEGNTEAFF. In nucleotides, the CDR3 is TGTGCCAGCAGCCGCCTCGAGGGAAACACTGAAGCTTTCTTT.

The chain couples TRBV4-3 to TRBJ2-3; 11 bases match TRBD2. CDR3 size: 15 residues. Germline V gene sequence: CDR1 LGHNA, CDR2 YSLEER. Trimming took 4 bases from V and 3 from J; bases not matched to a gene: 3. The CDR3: CASSPLAGVTDTQYF. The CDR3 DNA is TGCGCCAGCAGCCCACTAGCGGGAGTGACAGATACGCAGTATTTT.

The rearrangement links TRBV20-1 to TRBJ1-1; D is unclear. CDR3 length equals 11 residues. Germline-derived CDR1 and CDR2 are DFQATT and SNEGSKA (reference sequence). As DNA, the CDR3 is TGCACCTTGGGTGGAGGGACTGAAGCTTTCTTT. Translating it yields CTLGGGTEAFF.

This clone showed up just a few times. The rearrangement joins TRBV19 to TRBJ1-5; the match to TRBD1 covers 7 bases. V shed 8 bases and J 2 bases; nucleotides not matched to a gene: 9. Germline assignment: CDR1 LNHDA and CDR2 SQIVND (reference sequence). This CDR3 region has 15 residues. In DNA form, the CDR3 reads TGTGCCAGTTGTGGAACAGGGGTGGGCAATCAGCCCCAGCATTTT. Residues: CASCGTGVGNQPQHF.

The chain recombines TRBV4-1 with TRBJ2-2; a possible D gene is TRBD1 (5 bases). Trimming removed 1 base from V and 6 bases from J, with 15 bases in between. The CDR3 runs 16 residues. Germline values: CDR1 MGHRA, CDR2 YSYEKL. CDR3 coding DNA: TGCGCCAGCAGCCAAGTGGGGCAGGGCCTCGCCGGGGAGCTGTTTTTT. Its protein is CASSQVGQGLAGELFF.

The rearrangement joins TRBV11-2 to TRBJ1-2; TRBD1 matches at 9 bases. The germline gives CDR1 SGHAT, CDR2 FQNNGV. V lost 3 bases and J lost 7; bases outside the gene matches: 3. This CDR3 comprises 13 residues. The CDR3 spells CASSLGQGGGYTF. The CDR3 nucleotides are TGTGCCAGCAGCTTGGGACAGGGAGGTGGCTACACCTTC.

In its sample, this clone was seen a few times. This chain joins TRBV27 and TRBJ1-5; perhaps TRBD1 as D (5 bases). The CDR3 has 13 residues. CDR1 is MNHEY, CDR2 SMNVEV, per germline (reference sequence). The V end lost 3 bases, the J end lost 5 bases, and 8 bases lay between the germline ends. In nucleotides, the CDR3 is TGTGCCAGCAGTTTCGGGACTCATCAGCCCCAGCATTTT. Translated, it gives CASSFGTHQPQHF.

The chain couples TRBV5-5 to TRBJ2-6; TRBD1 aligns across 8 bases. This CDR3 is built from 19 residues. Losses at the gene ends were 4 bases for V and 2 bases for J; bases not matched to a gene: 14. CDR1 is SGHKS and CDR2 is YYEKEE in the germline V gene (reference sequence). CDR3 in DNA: TGTGCCAGCAGCCAGGGGGTAGGACAGGGTTTACCTGGGGCCAACGTCCTGACTTTC. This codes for CASSQGVGQGLPGANVLTF.

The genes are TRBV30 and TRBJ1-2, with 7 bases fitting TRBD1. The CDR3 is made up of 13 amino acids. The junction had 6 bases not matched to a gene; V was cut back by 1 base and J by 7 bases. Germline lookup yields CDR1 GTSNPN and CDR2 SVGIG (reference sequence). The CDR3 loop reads CAWSEQGTGGYTF. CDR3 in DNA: TGTGCCTGGAGTGAACAGGGGACGGGTGGCTACACCTTC.

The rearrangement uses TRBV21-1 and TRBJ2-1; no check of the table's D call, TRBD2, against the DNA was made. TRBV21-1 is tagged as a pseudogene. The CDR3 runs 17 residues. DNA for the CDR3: TGTGCCAGCAGCAAAGATAGAGAACGGGGGGGCTCAAGGGAGCAGTTCTTC. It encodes CASSKDRERGGSREQFF.

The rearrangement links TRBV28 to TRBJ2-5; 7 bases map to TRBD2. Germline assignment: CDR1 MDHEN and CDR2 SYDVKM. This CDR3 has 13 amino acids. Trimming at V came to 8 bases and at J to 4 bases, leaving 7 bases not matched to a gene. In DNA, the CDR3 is TGTGCCAGCTCTCGGGACTACCGAGAGACCCAGTACTTC. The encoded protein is CASSRDYRETQYF.

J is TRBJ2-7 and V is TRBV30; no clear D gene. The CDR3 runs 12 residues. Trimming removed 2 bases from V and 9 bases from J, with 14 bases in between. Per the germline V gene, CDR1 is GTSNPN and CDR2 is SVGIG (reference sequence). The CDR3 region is CAWSPPVSGQYF. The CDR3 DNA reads TGTGCCTGGAGTCCCCCCGTCTCAGGGCAGTACTTC.

CDR3 protein: CASTNRGRDTEAFF. In nucleotides, the CDR3 is TGTGCCAGTACAAACAGGGGGAGGGACACTGAAGCTTTCTTT. V is TRBV19 and J is TRBJ1-1; 8 bases align to TRBD1. Germline CDR1 LNHDA, CDR2 SQIVND (reference sequence). The CDR3 sequence is 14 residues long. V lost 7 bases, J lost 3 bases, and 7 bases stayed unmatched.

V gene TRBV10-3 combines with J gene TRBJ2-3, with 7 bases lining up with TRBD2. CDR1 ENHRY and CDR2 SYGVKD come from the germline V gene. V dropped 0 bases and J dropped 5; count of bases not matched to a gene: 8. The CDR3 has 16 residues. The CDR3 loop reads CAISESRREMGDTQYF. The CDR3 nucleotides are TGTGCCATCAGTGAGTCGAGGCGGGAGATGGGAGATACGCAGTATTTT.

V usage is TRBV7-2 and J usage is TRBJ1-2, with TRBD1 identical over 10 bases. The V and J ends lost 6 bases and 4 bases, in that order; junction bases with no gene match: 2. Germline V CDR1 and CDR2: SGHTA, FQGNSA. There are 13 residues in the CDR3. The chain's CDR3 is CASRGTGAYGYTF. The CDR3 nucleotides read TGTGCCAGCAGAGGGACAGGGGCCTATGGCTACACCTTC.

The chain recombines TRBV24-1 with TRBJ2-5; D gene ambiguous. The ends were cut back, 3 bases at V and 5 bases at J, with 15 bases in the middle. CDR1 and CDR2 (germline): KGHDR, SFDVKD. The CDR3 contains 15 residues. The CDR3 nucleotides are TGTGCCACCAGTGATCTCTCTAGTCGCGGCGAGACCCAGTACTTC. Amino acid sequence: CATSDLSSRGETQYF.

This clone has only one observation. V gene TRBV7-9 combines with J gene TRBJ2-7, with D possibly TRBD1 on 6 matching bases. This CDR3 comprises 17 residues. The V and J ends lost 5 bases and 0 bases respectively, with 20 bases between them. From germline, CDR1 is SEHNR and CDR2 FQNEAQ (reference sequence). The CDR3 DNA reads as TGTGCCAGCAGCCCTACCCCCACAGGGCCCAACTCCTACGAGCAGTACTTC. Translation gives CASSPTPTGPNSYEQYF. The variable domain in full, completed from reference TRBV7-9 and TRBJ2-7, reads DTGVSQNPRHKITKRGQNVTFRCDPISEHNRLYWYRQTLGQGPEFLTYFQNEAQLEKSRLLSDRFSAERPKGSFSTLEIQRTEQGDSAMYLCASSPTPTGPNSYEQYFGPGTRLTVT.

CDR3 region: CASSPGTDYYGYTF. The CDR3 DNA is TGTGCCAGCAGTCCTGGGACAGATTACTATGGCTACACCTTC. This rearrangement joins TRBV6-6 to TRBJ1-2; TRBD1 matches at 7 bases. The length of the CDR3 is 14 residues. Trimming cost V 5 bases and J 3 bases; bases outside gene matches: 6. In germline, CDR1 is MNHNY, CDR2 SVGAGI (reference sequence).

The DNA for the CDR3 is TGTGCCAGCAGCCGGCCGTTCGGGGGGCTCAGTAGTGAAAAACTGTTTTTT. It specifies CASSRPFGGLSSEKLFF. This chain links TRBV7-8 with TRBJ1-4; maybe TRBD1 (6 bases). V was trimmed by 5 bases and J by 7 bases, leaving 23 bases between them. This CDR3 region has 17 residues. CDR1 and CDR2 from the germline V gene are SGHVS and FQNEAQ.

CDR3 nucleotide sequence: TGTGCCAGCAGCTTAGGAGGTCAGCCCCAGCATTTT. Translation gives CASSLGGQPQHF. This sequence joins TRBV7-9 and TRBJ1-5; D ambiguous. The CDR3 is 12 amino acids. Per the germline V gene, CDR1 is SEHNR and CDR2 is FQNEAQ (reference sequence). Deletions cut 1 base from V and 6 bases from J, with 4 bases between.

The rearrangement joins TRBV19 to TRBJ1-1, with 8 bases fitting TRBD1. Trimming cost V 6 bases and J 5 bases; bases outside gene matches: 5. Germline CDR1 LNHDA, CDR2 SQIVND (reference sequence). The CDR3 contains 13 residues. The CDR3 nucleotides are TGTGCCAGTAGAGAGACAGGGGAGACTGAAGCTTTCTTT. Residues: CASRETGETEAFF.

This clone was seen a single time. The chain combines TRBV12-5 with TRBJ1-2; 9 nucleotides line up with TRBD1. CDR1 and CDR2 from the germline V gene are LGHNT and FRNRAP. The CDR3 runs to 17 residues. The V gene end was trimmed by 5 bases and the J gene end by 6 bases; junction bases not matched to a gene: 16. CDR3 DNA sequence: TGTGCTAGTGGTGCCCTTCCGCACAGGGGGCGAGGGGATGGCTACACCTTC. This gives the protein CASGALPHRGRGDGYTF. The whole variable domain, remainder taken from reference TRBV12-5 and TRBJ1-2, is DARVTQTPRHKVTEMGQEVTMRCQPILGHNTVFWYRQTMMQGLELLAYFRNRAPLDDSGMPKDRFSAEMPDATLATLKIQPSEPRDSAVYFCASGALPHRGRGDGYTFGSGTRLTVV.